A selection of T cell receptor beta chains follows, all from one sample in a study of blood T cell repertoires in COVID-19. TCRdb's copy holds only in-frame clones and misses some; the assay was immunoSEQ multiplex PCR. The sample has some 66,000 clones, 85% to 90% seen once. The source material was peripheral blood. The origin of the receptors is a woman aged 60 to 75 with acute or convalescent COVID-19. Both conserved end residues are part of each CDR3. Size is omitted from some rows. Given values are once, few, many or a class for expanded clones.

V gene	clone size	J gene	CDR3 protein
TRBV9	NA	TRBJ1-1	CASSVASGDTEAFF
TRBV9	NA	TRBJ2-5	CASSVAPTRQETQYF
TRBV7-8	NA	TRBJ1-5	CASSLDSYQPQHF
TRBV7-9	NA	TRBJ2-5	CASSFLDRVETQYF
TRBV7-8	NA	TRBJ2-3	CASSLYGGTGRSDTQYF
TRBV20-1	NA	TRBJ2-1	CSASKRQNEQFF
TRBV11-1	NA	TRBJ1-1	CASSLARGGTGGVAEAFF
TRBV21-1	NA	TRBJ1-3	CASSRTGPCSGNTIYF
TRBV19	NA	TRBJ2-1	CASSTSGKNEQFF
TRBV25-1	once	TRBJ1-6	CASSSMDRESSPLHF
TRBV5-1	NA	TRBJ1-1	CASSSAAMNTEAFF
TRBV6-5	NA	TRBJ2-2	CASSRNTGELFF
TRBV20-1	NA	TRBJ2-3	CSASFLAGKTDTQYF
TRBV7-6	NA	TRBJ2-3	CASSGWGGRGTDTQYF
TRBV5-1	NA	TRBJ2-5	CASSGGLAGPQETQYF
TRBV18	NA	TRBJ2-3	CASSPLISGTGGTDTQYF
TRBV5-1	NA	TRBJ2-5	CASGLSSGGAETQYF
TRBV4-1	NA	TRBJ2-6	CASSQGLSGANVLTF
TRBV10-3	NA	TRBJ1-1	CAISESDRVGTEAFF
TRBV5-1	NA	TRBJ1-5	CASSPTGVGLNQPQHF
TRBV27	NA	TRBJ1-2	CASRPRQGASYGYTF
TRBV29-1	NA	TRBJ1-1	CSGGQVGEAFF
TRBV19	NA	TRBJ1-6	CASSLDGQVYNSPLHF
TRBV29-1	once	TRBJ1-1	CSVQKTTAYTEAFF
TRBV4-2	NA	TRBJ2-3	CASSQESLAGTDTQYF
TRBV5-6	NA	TRBJ2-3	CASSRAGSTDTQYF
TRBV28	NA	TRBJ1-2	CASSLNGQGKGGYTF
TRBV10-3	NA	TRBJ1-5	CAISGTGYSNQPQHF
TRBV10-3	NA	TRBJ2-3	CAISEYGTSGSEDTQYF
TRBV5-4	NA	TRBJ2-5	CASSLSPSGGQETQYF
TRBV7-8	NA	TRBJ1-1	CASSLGGQGNTEAFF
TRBV24-1	once	TRBJ2-1	CATSVPGGRNEQFF
TRBV3-1/TRBV3-2	NA	TRBJ1-2	CASSQDLKTGGYGYTF
TRBV12-3/TRBV12-4	NA	TRBJ2-5	CASSLQGRQTQYF
TRBV9	NA	TRBJ2-1	CASSARTGAYNEQFF
TRBV27	NA	TRBJ2-1	CASRVYVTSNNEQFF
TRBV6-5	NA	TRBJ1-6	CASSSVMALHF
TRBV19	NA	TRBJ2-2	CASRPGQGGTGELFF
TRBV19	once	TRBJ1-1	CASRRGQVNTEAFF
TRBV19	NA	TRBJ1-1	CASSPVTGNTEAFF
TRBV15	NA	TRBJ2-3	CATGGEGVADTQYF
TRBV9	NA	TRBJ2-3	CASSVGAGFTDTQYF
TRBV4-1	NA	TRBJ1-2	CASSFAGASDGYTF
TRBV5-1	once	TRBJ2-3	CASRALLADTQYF
TRBV29-1	NA	TRBJ2-4	CSVVPQGAKNIQYF
TRBV5-5	NA	TRBJ1-3	CASSLSTGSSGNTIYF
TRBV2	few	TRBJ1-6	CASCRDNSPLHF
TRBV7-8	NA	TRBJ1-2	CASSSTGGGYTF
TRBV5-4	NA	TRBJ2-1	CASSLLGGRGYNEQFF
TRBV7-2	NA	TRBJ1-2	CASRTVTYGYTF
TRBV6-5	NA	TRBJ1-1	CASSSGREAFF
TRBV27	NA	TRBJ2-3	CASSSPGGGPSRPDTQYF
TRBV19	once	TRBJ2-1	CASSMTSGRSVYNEQFF
TRBV19	NA	TRBJ1-2	CASRGFVTGYTF
TRBV6-6	NA	TRBJ1-1	CASRVEMHTEAFF
TRBV7-2	NA	TRBJ1-5	CASSGRDRGDNQPQHF
TRBV6-5	NA	TRBJ2-3	CASRPQEQWTDTQYF
TRBV15	NA	TRBJ1-3	CATSRDRGNTIYF
TRBV4-1	NA	TRBJ2-2	CASSQSAFPTGELFF